This TCR beta chain originates from a study of blood T cell repertoires in COVID-19. TCRdb's copy holds only in-frame clones and misses some; the assay was immunoSEQ multiplex PCR. The sample comprises 250,000 to 300,000 clones, approximately 89% of which are singletons, and more than 9.5% rests with the top ten. Of note for this clone: A junction boundary mismatches the germline segment, possibly from a read error.

CDR1 and CDR2 (germline): MGHRA, YSYEKL. This CDR3 spans 19 amino acids. This sequence joins TRBV4-1 and TRBJ2-3, with 9 nucleotides matching TRBD1. The material sequenced was peripheral blood. This sequence was found in a woman aged 25 to 39 with COVID-19, enrolled during active disease. The CDR3 DNA sequence: TGCGCCCGCAGCCGACTCCAACGCCGACAGGGGGGACGAGCAGATACGCAGTATTTT. It encodes CARSRLQRRQGGRADTQYF.